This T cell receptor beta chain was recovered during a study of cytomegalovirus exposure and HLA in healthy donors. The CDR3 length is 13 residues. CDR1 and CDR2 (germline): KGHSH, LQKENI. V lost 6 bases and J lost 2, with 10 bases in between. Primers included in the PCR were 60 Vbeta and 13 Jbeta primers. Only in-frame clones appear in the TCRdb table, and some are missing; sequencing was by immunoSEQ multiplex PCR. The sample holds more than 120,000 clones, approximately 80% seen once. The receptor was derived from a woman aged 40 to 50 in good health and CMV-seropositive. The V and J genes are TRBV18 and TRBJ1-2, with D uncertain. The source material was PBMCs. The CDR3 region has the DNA TGTGCCAGCTCGCCCGAGGAGAACTATGGCTACACCTTC. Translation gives CASSPEENYGYTF. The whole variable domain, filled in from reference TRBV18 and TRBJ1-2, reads NAGVMQNPRHLVRRRGQEARLRCSPMKGHSHVYWYRQLPEEGLKFMVYLQKENIIDESGMPKERFSAEFPKEGPSILRIQQVVRGDSAAYFCASSPEENYGYTFGSGTRLTVV.